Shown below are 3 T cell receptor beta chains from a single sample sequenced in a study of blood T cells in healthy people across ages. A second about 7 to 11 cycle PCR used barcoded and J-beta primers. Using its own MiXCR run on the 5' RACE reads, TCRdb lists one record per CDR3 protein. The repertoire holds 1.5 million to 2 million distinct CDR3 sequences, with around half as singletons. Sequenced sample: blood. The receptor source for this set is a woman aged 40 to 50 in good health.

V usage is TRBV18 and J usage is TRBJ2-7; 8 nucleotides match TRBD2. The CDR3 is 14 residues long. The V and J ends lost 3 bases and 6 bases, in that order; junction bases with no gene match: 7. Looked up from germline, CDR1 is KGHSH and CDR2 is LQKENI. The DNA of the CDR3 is TGTGCCAGCTCACCCGGGAGGGAGAACTGCGAGCAGTACTTC. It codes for CASSPGRENCEQYF.

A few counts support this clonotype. CDR3 sequence: CASSQPGQGSNEKLFF. The CDR3 DNA reads TGTGCCAGCAGCCAGCCGGGACAGGGGAGTAATGAAAAACTGTTTTTT. The V call is TRBV4-2, the J call TRBJ1-4, with 10 bases aligning to TRBD1. Germline CDR1 reads LGHNA; CDR2 reads YNFKEQ. The CDR3 sequence is 16 residues long. Losses at the gene ends were 3 bases for V and 4 bases for J; bases not matched to a gene: 5.

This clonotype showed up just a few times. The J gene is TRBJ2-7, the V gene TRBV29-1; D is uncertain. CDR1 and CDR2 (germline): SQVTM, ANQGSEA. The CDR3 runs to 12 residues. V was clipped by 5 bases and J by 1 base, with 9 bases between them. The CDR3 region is CSVLYGSYEQYF. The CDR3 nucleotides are TGCAGCGTTCTCTACGGATCCTACGAGCAGTACTTC.